This is a list of T cell receptor beta chains from one sample in a study of T cells after yellow fever vaccination. TCRdb called the 5' RACE reads again in MiXCR, with one record for every CDR3 protein. The sample consists of 120,000 or so distinct CDR3 sequences, 12% to 15% of them appearing once. The sample consisted of CD8+ T cells sorted from PBMCs, taken 5 days after the yellow fever booster vaccination. The origin of the receptors is a man younger than 35 who received the YFV17D yellow fever vaccine. The CDR3 runs from the conserved cysteine through the conserved F or W.

V gene	CDR3 protein
TRBV6-2/TRBV6-3	CASSKRGPGYNEQFF
TRBV6-2/TRBV6-3	CASSYSKSLMAVAFF
TRBV7-2	CASSPRPIYATNEKLFF
TRBV5-4	CASSLGDGNWYEQYF
TRBV2	CASSNLTGVMTQYF
TRBV7-6	CASSYSGATGELFF
TRBV7-9	CASTAREWDGYTF
TRBV4-2	CATLGETNEKLFF
TRBV7-6	CASSARQGARPYEQYF
TRBV7-9	CASSLVILGYHEQYF
TRBV29-1	CSVVLRDWGAGELFF
TRBV6-6	CASSLGTHNEQFF
TRBV10-1	CASSEPNRGGRIYEQYF
TRBV21-1	CASSKEEGHPTGELFF
TRBV15	CATSSLGSGGLNEQFF
TRBV15	CATSLTGAYNEQFF
TRBV13	CASSFPLARSGELFF
TRBV12-3/TRBV12-4	CASSPGGDTEAFF
TRBV20-1	CSARDRKQGLTNEKLFF